These T cell receptor beta chains were read from a single sample in a study of a mutant IDH1 vaccine in newly diagnosed glioma. These receptors have no known antigen. Sequencing used immunoSEQ multiplex PCR; TCRdb keeps in-frame clones, though not all of them. The data contain over 95,000 clones, 85% to 90% of them singletons. Material: PBMCs, obtained from a glioma patient whose treatment included an IDH1 peptide vaccine. The receptors shown here come from a woman between 45 and 60 years old with glioma. Each CDR3 is given without its conserved first and last residue.

TRBJ1-5 TRBV28 ASSLFTSNQPQH
TRBJ1-4 TRBV7-8 ASSPQQLLNEKLF
TRBJ2-2 TRBV7-9 ASSPGTRHTGELF
TRBJ2-5 TRBV9 ASSDPRSGSQETQY
TRBJ2-7 TRBV5-4 ASSLGGADPYEQY
TRBJ1-6 TRBV7-8 ASSPRDRNNRDSPLH
TRBJ2-5 TRBV30 AWTYSGRETQY
TRBJ1-2 TRBV7-2 ASSPFGDYGYT
TRBJ1-3 TRBV7-8 ASSVDSPGSGNTIY
TRBJ2-7 TRBV2 ASSEGRTYEQY
TRBJ1-5 TRBV19 ASSIRDSGQPQH
TRBJ2-5 TRBV5-8 ASTTGGRETQY
TRBJ1-4 TRBV28 ASSPTGTNGLF
TRBJ1-2 TRBV6-1 ASSEEGAQYYGYT
TRBJ2-2 TRBV6-9 ASSGRGTTGELF
TRBJ2-1 TRBV2 ASKGAGNNEQF
TRBJ2-7 TRBV5-1 ASSFDASYEQY